What follows are 26 T cell receptor beta chains derived from one specimen sequenced in a study of blood T cell repertoires in COVID-19. Libraries were prepared by immunoSEQ multiplex PCR; TCRdb keeps only in-frame clonotypes and omits some of them. Among about 25,000 clones listed, about 86% were seen once. The sample comprised peripheral blood. These receptors were collected from a man between 70 and 80 years old with acute or convalescent COVID-19.

The rearrangement uses TRBV28 and TRBJ2-7; no clear D. Germline values: CDR1 MDHEN, CDR2 SYDVKM. V lost 3 bases and J 4 bases, leaving 10 bases between the germline ends. The CDR3 covers 13 residues. CDR3 loop: CASSFGSSYEQYF. The DNA for the CDR3 is TGTGCCAGCAGTTTCGGTAGTTCGTACGAGCAGTACTTC.

This chain's CDR3 is CAWSRDRGYGYTF. CDR3 nucleotides: TGTGCCTGGTCTCGGGACAGGGGCTATGGCTACACCTTC. The rearrangement uses TRBV30 and TRBJ1-2; 10 nucleotides agree with TRBD1. The junction had 4 bases not matched to a gene; V was cut back by 5 bases and J by 4 bases. The CDR3 consists of 13 residues. In germline, CDR1 is GTSNPN, CDR2 SVGIG (reference sequence).

This clone was observed a single time. V is TRBV10-1 and J is TRBJ2-2, with D perhaps TRBD1 (6 bases). This CDR3 spans 13 amino acids. Deletions cut 2 bases from V and 5 bases from J, with 6 bases between. Germline V gives CDR1 WNHNN, CDR2 SYGVQD (reference sequence). The CDR3 nucleotides read TGCGCCAGCAGTGAGAGGGGGACCGGGGAGCTGTTTTTT. Its protein is CASSERGTGELFF.

This chain uses TRBV19 with TRBJ2-1; 12 bases are a match to TRBD2. This CDR3 contains 18 residues. Losses at the gene ends were 5 bases for V and 8 bases for J; bases not matched to a gene: 16. Per germline, CDR1 LNHDA and CDR2 SQIVND (reference sequence). The CDR3 region is CASSGYRASGGALDEQFF. In nucleotides, the CDR3 is TGTGCCAGTAGTGGGTATAGGGCTAGCGGGGGGGCATTAGATGAGCAGTTCTTC.

J is TRBJ2-4 and V is TRBV4-2; D call uncertain. V shed 0 bases and J shed 0 bases, with 6 bases lying between them. Germline lookup yields CDR1 LGHNA and CDR2 YNFKEQ. This CDR3 has 15 residues. For the CDR3, the DNA is TGTGCCAGCAGCCAAGAACGACTAGCCAAAAACATTCAGTACTTC. Translated: CASSQERLAKNIQYF.

V and J are TRBV7-9 and TRBJ2-2, with 7 nucleotides matching TRBD1. Germline trimming cut 5 bases from V and 5 bases from J; bases unmatched to any gene: 11. The CDR3 is made up of 16 amino acids. CDR1 is SEHNR, CDR2 FQNEAQ, per germline (reference sequence). CDR3 coding DNA: TGTGCCAGCAGCCTCTCGTGGGGACAGCTTACCGGGGAGCTGTTTTTT. This sequence encodes CASSLSWGQLTGELFF.

CDR3 sequence reads: CASSFTGLGNQPQHF. The CDR3 DNA is TGTGCCAGCAGCTTTACAGGGTTAGGCAATCAGCCCCAGCATTTT. This chain links TRBV7-2 with TRBJ1-5; TRBD1 might be the D (6 bases). With 3 bases removed from V and 2 bases from J, the gap between germline ends came to 11 bases. The CDR3 is 15 residues long. Germline-derived CDR1 and CDR2 are SGHTA and FQGNSA.

The chain's CDR3 is CASSQEAASGYQETQYF. In nucleotides, the CDR3 is TGCGCCAGCAGCCAAGAGGCGGCTAGCGGGTACCAAGAGACCCAGTACTTC. The chain links TRBV4-1 to TRBJ2-5; 8 bases fit TRBD2. After removal of 0 bases from V and 0 bases from J, the junction contained 6 bases not matched to a gene. The CDR3 runs to 17 residues. Per the germline V gene, CDR1 is MGHRA and CDR2 is YSYEKL.

This clone appeared a single time. V usage is TRBV24-1 and J usage is TRBJ2-1, with D possibly matching TRBD2 (5 bases). The CDR3 runs to 14 residues. Germline CDR1 KGHDR, CDR2 SFDVKD. The V gene lost 2 bases and the J gene lost 8 bases, with 12 bases spanning the gap. In DNA, the CDR3 is TGTGCCACCAGTGATTATGGGCGGGTGGATGAGCAGTTCTTC. Translation: CATSDYGRVDEQFF.

The gene calls are TRBV11-3 and TRBJ1-1; 8 nucleotides line up with TRBD1. J lost 4 bases, V lost 5 bases, and 9 bases had no gene match. The germline V gene has CDR1 SGHNT and CDR2 YENEEA. The CDR3 has 15 residues. This chain's CDR3 is CASSASQGGATEAFF. The CDR3 DNA sequence: TGTGCCAGCAGCGCTTCACAGGGGGGAGCCACTGAAGCTTTCTTT.

The chain is built from TRBV7-2 and TRBJ1-4, with a possible D match to TRBD1 (6 bases). Between the trimmed V and J ends, which lost 5 bases and 8 bases, there was a span of 9 bases. This CDR3 spans 12 amino acids. The germline V gene has CDR1 SGHTA and CDR2 FQGNSA. This CDR3 is CASSPQGEKLFF. The CDR3 DNA follows: TGTGCCAGCAGCCCTCAGGGGGAAAAACTGTTTTTT.

V and J are TRBV5-4 and TRBJ2-7; D remains unclear. V dropped 1 base and J dropped 2 bases, with 7 bases sitting between them. Germline V gene lookup returns CDR1 SGHNT and CDR2 YYREEE (reference sequence). This CDR3 has 13 amino acids. The CDR3 nucleotides are TGTGCCAGCAGCTTGAGAGGTCCCTACGAGCAGTACTTC. It is translated as CASSLRGPYEQYF.

The chain links TRBV7-9 to TRBJ2-5, with D perhaps TRBD1 (6 bases). The CDR3 spans 13 residues. The germline V and J ends were trimmed by 2 bases and 5 bases, with 9 bases remaining between them. From germline, CDR1 is SEHNR and CDR2 FQNEAQ (reference sequence). The chain's CDR3 is CASSLRQVETQYF. Here the CDR3 DNA reads TGTGCCAGCAGCTTAAGACAGGTTGAGACCCAGTACTTC.

The chain joins TRBV5-1 to TRBJ1-2; 7 nucleotides match TRBD1. Germline CDR1 and CDR2: SGHRS and YFSETQ. The CDR3 runs to 14 residues. The trim removed 4 bases at V and 1 base at J, leaving 4 bases unmatched. Here the CDR3 DNA reads TGCGCCAGCAGCCGGGGACAGCTTAACTATGGCTACACCTTC. Its translation: CASSRGQLNYGYTF.

This CDR3 reads CASSPLTGSEQYF. The CDR3 DNA follows: TGTGCCAGCTCACCCTTGACAGGGAGCGAGCAGTACTTC. The chain employs TRBV18 and TRBJ2-7; 7 nucleotides align to TRBD1. Per the germline V gene, CDR1 is KGHSH and CDR2 is LQKENI. V was clipped by 3 bases and J by 6 bases; unmatched bases: 5. The CDR3 spans 13 residues.

The chain has TRBV30 and TRBJ2-1, with a tentative D call TRBD1 (5 bases). The germline V and J ends were trimmed by 0 bases and 8 bases, with 11 bases remaining between them. Germline V gene lookup returns CDR1 GTSNPN and CDR2 SVGIG (reference sequence). There are 13 residues in the CDR3. CDR3 coding DNA: TGTGCCTGGAGTGTTGGGCAGGGCTATGAGCAGTTCTTC. This sequence encodes CAWSVGQGYEQFF.

This clone was seen once. The J gene is TRBJ2-5, the V gene TRBV6-5; a weak D match, TRBD1 (5 bases). Germline CDR1 reads MNHEY; CDR2 reads SVGAGI. CDR3 length: 12 amino acids. Trimming left V 6 bases short and J 3 bases short, with 8 bases between. CDR3 in DNA: TGTGCCAGCAGCGGACATAAAGAGACCCAGTACTTC. Its translation: CASSGHKETQYF.

This sequence joins TRBV7-3 and TRBJ2-3, with 9 bases matching TRBD2. With V trimmed by 3 bases and J by 5 bases, 6 bases remained unmatched. This CDR3 is 15 amino acids long. Germline lookup yields CDR1 SGHTA and CDR2 FQGTGA. The CDR3 DNA reads as TGTGCCAGCAGCTTCCGCGGGGGGGCAGGAGATACGCAGTATTTT. It encodes CASSFRGGAGDTQYF.

This clone appeared a few times. The J gene is TRBJ1-5, the V gene TRBV3-1 (or the pseudogene TRBV3-2), with D possibly being TRBD1 (6 bases). Germline V CDR1 and CDR2: LGHDT, YNNKEL (reference sequence). Between the trimmed V and J ends, which lost 6 bases and 4 bases, there was a span of 10 bases. This CDR3 is 13 amino acids long. CDR3 nucleotide sequence: TGTGCCAGCAGTCAAACAGGGAATCAGCCCCAGCATTTT. Protein sequence: CASSQTGNQPQHF.

This clone has just a few counts. J is TRBJ2-7 and V is TRBV4-2; the D gene is possibly TRBD1 (5 bases). From germline, CDR1 is LGHNA and CDR2 YNFKEQ. Trimming stripped 2 bases from V and 3 bases from J, with 11 bases between. The CDR3 covers 14 residues. The DNA of the CDR3 is TGTGCCAGCAGCCAACACCAGGGATACTACGAGCAGTACTTC. Translation gives CASSQHQGYYEQYF.

V usage is TRBV15 and J usage is TRBJ2-2; possible D gene TRBD1, 6 bases. Looked up from germline, CDR1 is LNHNV and CDR2 is YYDKDF (reference sequence). The CDR3 is made up of 14 amino acids. V dropped 5 bases and J dropped 4 bases, with 11 bases sitting between them. CDR3: CATSRPGVTGELFF. In nucleotides, the CDR3 is TGTGCCACCAGCCGTCCAGGGGTCACCGGGGAGCTGTTTTTT.

The chain has TRBV5-1 and TRBJ1-1; 8 positions match TRBD1. Germline CDR1 reads SGHRS; CDR2 reads YFSETQ. The CDR3 contains 13 residues. With V trimmed by 1 base and J by 7 bases, 3 bases remained unmatched. CDR3 in amino acids: CASSLQGAGEAFF. The CDR3 coding sequence is TGCGCCAGCAGCTTGCAGGGGGCGGGTGAAGCTTTCTTT.

This clone was counted between two and nine times. The chain's CDR3 is CASSKAVQGTHDEQFF. CDR3 nucleotides: TGTGCCAGCAGCAAAGCAGTACAGGGAACACACGATGAGCAGTTCTTC. This chain links TRBV21-1 with TRBJ2-1; TRBD1 is taken as the D call from the table, unchecked against the DNA. TRBV21-1 is shown as a pseudogene. CDR3 length: 16 amino acids.

Regarding this clone: At one boundary the junction diverges from the germline segment, which might be a read error. The chain joins TRBV3-1 (or the pseudogene TRBV3-2) to TRBJ2-2, with a tentative D call TRBD2 (6 bases). The CDR3 is 17 amino acids. From germline, CDR1 is LGHDT and CDR2 YNNKEL (reference sequence). CDR3 DNA: TGTGCCAGCCAAAAGAAGGGAGGAGCGGACAAACACCGGGGAGCTGTTTTT. It translates to CASQKKGGADKHRGAVF.

The chain employs TRBV24-1 and TRBJ2-7, with TRBD1 matching over 10 bases. Germline CDR1 reads KGHDR; CDR2 reads SFDVKD. The junction had 8 bases not matched to a gene; V was cut back by 4 bases and J by 6 bases. This CDR3 has 15 residues. The chain's CDR3 is CATSETGTGVSEQYF. DNA of the CDR3: TGTGCCACCAGTGAAACCGGGACAGGGGTAAGCGAGCAGTACTTC.

The chain employs TRBV11-3 and TRBJ2-3; 8 bases map to TRBD1. This CDR3 has 16 amino acids. Germline-derived CDR1 and CDR2 are SGHNT and YENEEA. Germline trimming cut 4 bases from V and 4 bases from J; bases unmatched to any gene: 10. In DNA form, the CDR3 reads TGTGCCAGCAGCTCCGGCAGGGGGCCGAGCGCAGATACGCAGTATTTT. It specifies CASSSGRGPSADTQYF.